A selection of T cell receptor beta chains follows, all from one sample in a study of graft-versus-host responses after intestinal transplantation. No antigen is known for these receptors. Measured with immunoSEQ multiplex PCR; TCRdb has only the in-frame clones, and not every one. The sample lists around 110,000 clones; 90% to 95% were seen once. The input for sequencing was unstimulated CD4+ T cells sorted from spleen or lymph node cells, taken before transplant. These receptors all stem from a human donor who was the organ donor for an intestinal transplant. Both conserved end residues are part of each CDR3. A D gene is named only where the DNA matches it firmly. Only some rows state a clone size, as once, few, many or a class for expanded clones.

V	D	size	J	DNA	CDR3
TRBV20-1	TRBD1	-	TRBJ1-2	TGCAGTGGGACAGGGAACTATGGCTACACCTTC	CSGTGNYGYTF
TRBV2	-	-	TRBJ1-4	TGTGCCAGCAGTGACAGGGAGGCGGATGAAAAACTGTTTTTT	CASSDREADEKLFF
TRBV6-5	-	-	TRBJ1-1	TGTGCCAGCAGAATTGTCCGGGACACTGAAGCTTTCTTT	CASRIVRDTEAFF
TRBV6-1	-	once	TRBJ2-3	TGTGCCAGCAGTGAAATGAGAGATACGCAGTATTTT	CASSEMRDTQYF
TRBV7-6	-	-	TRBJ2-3	TGTGCCAGCAGCTTAGCACCCTACTTGGTTGGCAGGGCTATAGATACGCAGTATTTT	CASSLAPYLVGRAIDTQYF
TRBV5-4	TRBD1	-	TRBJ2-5	TGTGCCAGCAGCGTACGGACAGGGGGAGAGACCCAGTACTTC	CASSVRTGGETQYF
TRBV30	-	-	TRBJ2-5	TGTGCCTGGAGTGTACCCCTTACACAAGAGACCCAGTACTTC	CAWSVPLTQETQYF
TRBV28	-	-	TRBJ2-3	TGTGCCAGCAGTTTCCACGACGACATCAGGGAACATACGCAGTATTTT	CASSFHDDIREHTQYF
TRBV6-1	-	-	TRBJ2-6	TGTGCCAGCAGGGTTGGGGCCAACGTCCTGACTTTC	CASRVGANVLTF
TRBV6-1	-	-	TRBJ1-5	TGTGCCAGCGGCAATTGGGAGAGGAGCAATCAGCCCCAGCATTTT	CASGNWERSNQPQHF
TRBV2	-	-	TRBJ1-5	TGTGCCAGCAGTGAAACTCAAGGGGATTTTTATCAGCCCCAGCATTTT	CASSETQGDFYQPQHF
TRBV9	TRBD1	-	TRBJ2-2	TGTGCCAGCAGCGGAAGGACAGGGGGGACGAACACCGGGGAGCTGTTTTTT	CASSGRTGGTNTGELFF
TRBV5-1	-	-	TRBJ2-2	TGCGCCAGCAGGTTCACAGGAGACACCGGGGAGCTGTTTTTT	CASRFTGDTGELFF
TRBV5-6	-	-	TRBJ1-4	TGTGCCAGCAGCTTTATGATACAGGGCGATGAAAAACTGTTTTTT	CASSFMIQGDEKLFF
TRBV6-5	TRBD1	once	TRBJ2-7	TGTGCCAGCAGTTCCGCGACGGGACAGGGGGGCTACGAGCAGTACTTC	CASSSATGQGGYEQYF
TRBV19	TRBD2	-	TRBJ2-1	TGTGCCAGTAGTATCGCAGCGGGGGGATCCTACAATGAGCAGTTCTTC	CASSIAAGGSYNEQFF
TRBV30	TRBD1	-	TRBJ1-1	TGTGCCTGGAGTGTAAAGAAGGGGACAGGCAATACCCCCGAAGCTTTCTTT	CAWSVKKGTGNTPEAFF
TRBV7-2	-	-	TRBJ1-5	TGTGCCAGCAGCTTAGTTGGAGGGGGTGACGGTCAGCCCCAGCATTTT	CASSLVGGGDGQPQHF